These 24 T cell receptor beta chains were sequenced from one sample in a study of cytomegalovirus exposure and HLA in healthy donors. This PCR relied on a set of 60 Vbeta primers and 13 Jbeta primers. The repertoire was sequenced with immunoSEQ multiplex PCR; TCRdb's copy has only in-frame clones and lacks some. Here the sample spans under 200,000 clones, over 65% being singletons. Material: PBMCs. Every receptor here comes from a woman aged 30 to 39 in good health and CMV-seronegative.

V gene TRBV6-5 combines with J gene TRBJ1-6; 7 nucleotides match TRBD1. The trim removed 5 bases at V and 10 bases at J, leaving 11 bases unmatched. The germline V gene encodes CDR1 MNHEY and CDR2 SVGAGI. CDR3 length equals 15 residues. CDR3 amino acids: CASSPRQGRGSPLHF. The CDR3 coding sequence is TGTGCCAGCAGTCCACGACAGGGAAGAGGATCACCCCTCCACTTT.

This sequence joins TRBV7-6 and TRBJ2-1; 11 bases map to TRBD1. Germline CDR1 is SGHVS and CDR2 is FNYEAQ. V shed 6 bases and J 10 bases; nucleotides not matched to a gene: 11. The CDR3 covers 15 residues. CDR3: CASRPGTGGPREQFF. The CDR3 bases are TGTGCCAGCAGACCCGGGACAGGGGGACCTAGGGAGCAGTTCTTC. The entire variable domain, with the rest obtained from reference TRBV7-6 and TRBJ2-1, is as follows: GAGVSQSPRYKVTKRGQDVALRCDPISGHVSLYWYRQALGQGPEFLTYFNYEAQQDKSGLPNDRFSAERPEGSISTLTIQRTEQRDSAMYRCASRPGTGGPREQFFGPGTRLTVL.

This clone was observed a few times. V and J are TRBV7-3 and TRBJ2-7; TRBD2 matches at 9 bases. CDR3 length: 15 amino acids. The V segment lost 2 bases and the J segment 6 bases; nucleotides outside the gene matches: 8. The germline V gene encodes CDR1 SGHTA and CDR2 FQGTGA. As DNA, the CDR3 is TGTGCCAGCAGCTTATCTCTAGCGGGAACTGGCGAGCAGTACTTC. This gives the protein CASSLSLAGTGEQYF. The full variable domain, rest sourced from reference TRBV7-3 and TRBJ2-7, is GAGVSQTPSNKVTEKGKYVELRCDPISGHTALYWYRQSLGQGPEFLIYFQGTGAADDSGLPNDRFFAVRPEGSVSTLKIQRTERGDSAVYLCASSLSLAGTGEQYFGPGTRLTVT.

This sequence joins TRBV5-4 and TRBJ2-5, with 11 bases fitting TRBD2. This CDR3 has 15 amino acids. CDR1 is SGHNT, CDR2 YYREEE, per germline (reference sequence). Trimming took 4 bases from V and 2 from J; bases not matched to a gene: 4. DNA for the CDR3: TGTGCCAGCAGCGGGACTAGCGGACCACAAGAGACCCAGTACTTC. Translated: CASSGTSGPQETQYF.

The chain recombines TRBV12-5 with TRBJ2-6; 8 nucleotides match TRBD1. V shed 1 base, J shed 3 bases, and the junction held 14 bases outside the gene matches. CDR1 LGHNT and CDR2 FRNRAP come from the germline V gene. This CDR3 has 20 residues. The CDR3 spells CASGLGGTGSSMGGANVLTF. CDR3 bases: TGTGCTAGTGGTTTGGGCGGGACAGGCTCCTCAATGGGTGGGGCCAACGTCCTGACTTTC.

This clone was picked up a small number of times. The chain joins TRBV7-8 to TRBJ2-2, with TRBD2 matching 7 bases. Trimming took 2 bases from V and 3 from J; bases not matched to a gene: 6. Germline CDR1 is SGHVS and CDR2 is FQNEAQ. CDR3 length equals 16 residues. CDR3 DNA sequence: TGTGCCAGCAGCTTAACGAGCGGGGCCTACACCGGGGAGCTGTTTTTT. Its protein product is CASSLTSGAYTGELFF.

This clone was counted only a few times. The chain uses TRBV4-2 and TRBJ1-2; a weak D match, TRBD1 (5 bases). V lost 4 bases, J lost 4 bases, and 16 bases lay in between. The CDR3 totals 15 residues. CDR1 and CDR2 (germline): LGHNA, YNFKEQ. The CDR3: CASSPTPDTIYGYTF. CDR3 in DNA: TGTGCCAGCAGCCCGACACCGGACACCATCTATGGCTACACCTTC.

The DNA for the CDR3 is TGTGCCAGCAGACCCGGGCCAGGGGGTTCAGATACGCAGTATTTT. Protein sequence: CASRPGPGGSDTQYF. V gene TRBV6-5 combines with J gene TRBJ2-3, with 7 bases matching TRBD1. Germline lookup yields CDR1 MNHEY and CDR2 SVGAGI. Unmatched junction bases numbered 10, after V lost 6 bases and J lost 4 bases. The CDR3 is 15 residues long.

Written as DNA, the CDR3 is TGTGCCAGTCGCGGCGGGGGGCTCACAGATACGCAGTATTTT. It codes for CASRGGGLTDTQYF. This chain uses TRBV6-1 with TRBJ2-3, with 8 bases that match TRBD2. CDR3 length: 14 residues. Trimming cost V 9 bases and J 2 bases; bases outside gene matches: 7. Germline-derived CDR1 and CDR2 are MNHNS and SASEGT.

The chain carries TRBV11-2 and TRBJ2-7; TRBD1 matches 8 bases. V shed 5 bases, J shed 5 bases, and the junction held 11 bases outside the gene matches. Per germline, CDR1 SGHAT and CDR2 FQNNGV. This CDR3 region has 15 residues. The CDR3, as DNA: TGTGCCAGCAGCCTATACTCGACAGGGGCCCACGAGCAGTACTTC. This sequence encodes CASSLYSTGAHEQYF. Looking up the rest from reference TRBV11-2 and TRBJ2-7 gives the full variable domain: EAGVAQSPRYKIIEKRQSVAFWCNPISGHATLYWYQQILGQGPKLLIQFQNNGVVDDSQLPKDRFSAERLKGVDSTLKIQPAKLEDSAVYLCASSLYSTGAHEQYFGPGTRLTVT.

The V and J genes are TRBV25-1 and TRBJ2-2, with TRBD2 identical over 9 bases. The CDR3 spans 15 residues. Germline loops: CDR1 MGHDK, CDR2 SYGVNS. The V gene end was trimmed by 3 bases and the J gene end by 4 bases; junction bases not matched to a gene: 3. This CDR3 is CASSDLAGFTGELFF. The DNA for the CDR3 is TGTGCCAGCAGTGATCTAGCGGGATTCACCGGGGAGCTGTTTTTT. Complete variable domain (other parts from reference TRBV25-1 and TRBJ2-2): EADIYQTPRYLVIGTGKKITLECSQTMGHDKMYWYQQDPGMELHLIHYSYGVNSTEKGDLSSESTVSRIRTEHFPLTLESARPSHTSQYLCASSDLAGFTGELFFGEGSRLTVL.

The V gene is TRBV27, the J gene TRBJ2-2; 7 bases fit TRBD2. Germline-derived CDR1 and CDR2 are MNHEY and SMNVEV (reference sequence). CDR3 length equals 14 residues. The V segment lost 5 bases and the J segment 2 bases; nucleotides outside the gene matches: 2. CDR3 protein: CASSTGLNTGELFF. CDR3 nucleotide sequence: TGTGCCAGCAGTACGGGACTAAACACCGGGGAGCTGTTTTTT.

This clone was seen a handful of times. The chain uses TRBV4-2 and TRBJ2-3; 15 bases agree with TRBD2. CDR1 and CDR2 (germline): LGHNA, YNFKEQ. Unmatched junction bases numbered 5, after V lost 7 bases and J lost 3 bases. The CDR3 extends over 16 amino acids. The CDR3 coding sequence is TGTGCCAGCACCACAGGACTAGCGGGAGGGACAGATACGCAGTATTTT. This translates into CASTTGLAGGTDTQYF.

The chain uses TRBV4-1 and TRBJ2-5; perhaps TRBD2 as D (6 bases). The J call may be wrong; the DNA end is better matched by TRBJ2-7. The CDR3 has 15 residues. Germline V gene lookup returns CDR1 MGHRA and CDR2 YSYEKL. Written as DNA, the CDR3 is TGCGCCAGCAGCCAAGTTCCCGGGACTCAGTACGAGCAGTACTTC. This encodes CASSQVPGTQYEQYF.

This sequence joins TRBV6-5 and TRBJ2-7; 9 nucleotides match TRBD1. The CDR3 has 14 residues. The V gene's germline CDR1 is MNHEY and CDR2 SVGAGI. The V segment lost 2 bases and the J segment 6 bases; nucleotides outside the gene matches: 5. The CDR3 sequence is CASSYRDREPEQYF. CDR3 DNA: TGTGCCAGCAGTTACCGGGACAGGGAGCCCGAGCAGTACTTC.

The chain has TRBV28 and TRBJ2-2, with 7 bases identical to TRBD2. The CDR3 is made up of 15 amino acids. Germline V gives CDR1 MDHEN, CDR2 SYDVKM. The V and J ends lost 4 bases and 5 bases, in that order; junction bases with no gene match: 7. CDR3 sequence reads: CASSSPSGGTGELFF. The CDR3 DNA reads as TGTGCCAGCAGTTCCCCCTCGGGAGGAACCGGGGAGCTGTTTTTT.

The chain couples TRBV14 to TRBJ1-2; TRBD1 aligns across 8 bases. Per germline, CDR1 SGHDN and CDR2 FVKESK. The CDR3 runs 16 residues. V dropped 0 bases and J dropped 6; count of bases not matched to a gene: 9. In DNA, the CDR3 is TGTGCCAGCAGCCAAGATCTCGTTCAGGGGGCGAATGGCTACACCTTC. It translates to CASSQDLVQGANGYTF.

The chain joins TRBV29-1 to TRBJ2-3, with TRBD2 as a possible D gene (5 bases). V shed 4 bases and J shed 6 bases, with 11 bases lying between them. Germline CDR1 SQVTM, CDR2 ANQGSEA. This CDR3 spans 12 amino acids. CDR3 region: CSVGTFGDTQYF. The CDR3 coding sequence is TGCAGCGTTGGGACTTTCGGGGATACGCAGTATTTT.

The chain employs TRBV20-1 and TRBJ1-1; D is undetermined. The CDR3 loop spans 11 amino acids. Germline lookup yields CDR1 DFQATT and CDR2 SNEGSKA (reference sequence). V was pared by 1 base and J by 10 bases, with 10 bases between. In DNA, the CDR3 is TGCAGTGCTAGAGTAAGGGAGGGAGCTTTCTTT. Translated, it gives CSARVREGAFF.

This chain joins TRBV10-3 and TRBJ1-4; 7 bases map to TRBD1. Germline V lookup: CDR1 ENHRY, CDR2 SYGVKD. CDR3 size: 15 residues. The V and J ends lost 0 bases and 6 bases, in that order; junction bases with no gene match: 4. CDR3 in amino acids: CAISESARGHEKLFF. The CDR3 nucleotides read TGTGCCATCAGTGAGTCGGCAAGGGGGCATGAAAAACTGTTTTTT.

The chain links TRBV7-6 to TRBJ2-7, with 9 bases aligning to TRBD2. The CDR3 length is 15 residues. V was clipped by 3 bases and J by 1 base; unmatched bases: 4. CDR1 is SGHVS, CDR2 FNYEAQ, per germline. CDR3 protein: CASSFLAGVSYEQYF. The CDR3 DNA follows: TGTGCCAGCAGCTTTTTAGCGGGAGTGTCCTACGAGCAGTACTTC.

The CDR3 sequence is CATSSSGGFEQYF. CDR3 in DNA: TGTGCCACCAGCAGTTCAGGGGGCTTCGAGCAGTACTTC. This sequence joins TRBV15 and TRBJ2-7; the match to TRBD1 covers 8 bases. The ends lost 3 bases at V and 6 bases at J; junction bases unmatched: 4. The CDR3 has 13 amino acids. The germline gives CDR1 LNHNV, CDR2 YYDKDF (reference sequence).

The chain couples TRBV5-1 to TRBJ2-2, with D maybe TRBD2 (6 bases). The CDR3 has 15 amino acids. From germline, CDR1 is SGHRS and CDR2 YFSETQ. V was cut by 0 bases and J by 3 bases, with 9 bases left in between. This chain's CDR3 is CASSLGVADTGELFF. CDR3 nucleotides: TGCGCCAGCAGCTTGGGAGTAGCGGACACCGGGGAGCTGTTTTTT.

This chain uses TRBV19 with TRBJ2-1; the D gene is possibly TRBD2 (5 bases). Trimming pared 10 bases from V and 0 bases from J, leaving 13 bases between. CDR1 and CDR2 (germline): LNHDA, SQIVND (reference sequence). The CDR3 contains 14 residues. The CDR3 nucleotides read TGTGCCACCGACCGTGGGAGCTCCTACAATGAGCAGTTCTTC. Its protein is CATDRGSSYNEQFF.